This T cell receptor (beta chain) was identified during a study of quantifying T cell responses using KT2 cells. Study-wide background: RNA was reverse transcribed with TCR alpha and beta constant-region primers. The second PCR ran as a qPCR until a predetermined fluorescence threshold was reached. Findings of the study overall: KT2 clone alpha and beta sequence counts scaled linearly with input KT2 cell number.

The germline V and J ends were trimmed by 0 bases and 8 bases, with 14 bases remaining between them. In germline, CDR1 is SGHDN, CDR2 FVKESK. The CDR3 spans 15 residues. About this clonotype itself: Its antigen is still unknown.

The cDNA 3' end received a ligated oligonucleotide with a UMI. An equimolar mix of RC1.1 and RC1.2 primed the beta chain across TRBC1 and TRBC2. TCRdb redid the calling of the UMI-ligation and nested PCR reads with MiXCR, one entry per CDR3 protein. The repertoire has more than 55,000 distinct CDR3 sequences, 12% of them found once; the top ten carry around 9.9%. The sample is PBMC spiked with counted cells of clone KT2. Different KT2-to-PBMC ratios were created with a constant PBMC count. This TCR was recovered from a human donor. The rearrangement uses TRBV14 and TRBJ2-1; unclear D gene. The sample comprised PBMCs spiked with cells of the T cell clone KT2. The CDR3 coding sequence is TGTGCCAGCAGCCAAGATGTTTCTAGTCTGGATGAGCAGTTCTTC. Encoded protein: CASSQDVSSLDEQFF.